This entry lists 2 T cell receptor beta chains sequenced from one sample in a study of CD8 T cells in Susac syndrome. RNA was extracted with the RNeasy kit, and a quantity of about 0.45 to 1 ug was reverse transcribed using random hexamers. TCRdb re-called the immunoSEQ multiplex PCR reads through MiXCR, storing one row per CDR3 protein. The table has approximately 180,000 distinct CDR3 sequences, roughly 94% seen once. Sequenced sample: CD4+ T cells from PBMCs. These receptors originate from a human donor with Susac syndrome.

This clonotype was seen once. CDR3 sequence reads: CSADLRDRGTDTQYF. The CDR3 nucleotides are TGCAGTGCCGACCTCCGGGACAGGGGCACAGATACGCAGTATTTT. V and J are TRBV20-1 and TRBJ2-3; TRBD1 matches 9 bases. The CDR3 has 15 residues. Germline V CDR1 and CDR2: DFQATT, SNEGSKA (reference sequence). The ends lost 6 bases at V and 1 base at J; junction bases unmatched: 8.

This clonotype has more than one count but fewer than ten. The J gene is TRBJ1-6, the V gene TRBV6-5; 7 nucleotides line up with TRBD1. Germline V lookup: CDR1 MNHEY, CDR2 SVGAGI. This CDR3 has 15 residues. V lost 4 bases and J lost 7; bases outside the gene matches: 7. CDR3 protein: CASSSQGLENSPLHF. The CDR3 nucleotides are TGTGCCAGCAGTTCACAGGGGTTGGAAAATTCACCCCTCCACTTT.